This T cell receptor (beta chain) emerged from a study of cytomegalovirus exposure and HLA in healthy donors. This CDR3 is 15 amino acids long. The junction had 8 bases not matched to a gene; V was cut back by 4 bases and J by 3 bases. The V gene's germline CDR1 is MNHEY and CDR2 SMNVEV (reference sequence). The PCR used 60 Vbeta and 13 Jbeta primers. Repertoires were generated with immunoSEQ multiplex PCR, while TCRdb's copy carries only in-frame clones and drops some. The data hold approximately 150,000 clones, with approximately 79% observed a single time. This clone has just one count. The chain combines TRBV27 with TRBJ2-7, with 8 bases identical to TRBD2. Material: PBMCs. The receptor's source is a man aged 60 to 75 in good health and CMV-seronegative. CDR3 residues: CASSSTSGSFYEQYF. The CDR3, as DNA: TGTGCCAGCAGTTCAACTAGCGGATCCTTCTACGAGCAGTACTTC.